Listed below are T cell receptor beta chains from one sample, sequenced in a study of Graves' ophthalmopathy and Graves' hyperthyroidism. TCRdb re-analysed the multiplex PCR reads in MiXCR, keeping a single row per CDR3 protein. The repertoire has some 350,000 distinct CDR3 sequences, about 15% of them found once; the top ten carry 2% to 3%. Sequenced: peripheral blood. These receptors originate from an adult woman with stable Graves' hyperthyroidism. CDR3s include the opening cysteine and the closing phenylalanine or tryptophan. The D gene is left open where the match is weak. The listing skips clone size in some rows; elsewhere it reads once, few, many or a size class.

d_gene,v_gene,abundance,j_gene,CDR3nt,CDR3aa
TRBD1,TRBV15,few,TRBJ2-7,TGTGCCACCAGCAGAGGGGACAGGGGGTACGAGCAGTACTTC,CATSRGDRGYEQYF
TRBD1,TRBV20-1,many,TRBJ1-2,TGCAGTGCTAGGGAAGGGACAGGGCTAAACTATGGCTACACCTTC,CSAREGTGLNYGYTF
NA,TRBV28,few,TRBJ2-3,TGTGCCAGCAGGAACCGGTTGACAGATACGCAGTATTTT,CASRNRLTDTQYF
TRBD1,TRBV6-1,NA,TRBJ2-7,TGTGCCAGCAGACAGGGGCCGGACGCCTACGAGCAGTACTTC,CASRQGPDAYEQYF
NA,TRBV2,many,TRBJ2-7,TGTGCCAGCAGTGAATTGAAACGGCGCTACGAGCAGTACTTC,CASSELKRRYEQYF
NA,TRBV4-1,NA,TRBJ1-5,TGCGCCAGCAGCCAAGTGCGGAATCAGCCCCAGCATTTT,CASSQVRNQPQHF
NA,TRBV4-1,few,TRBJ1-1,TGCGCCAGCAGGCCCAGGTGGACGAACACTGAAGCTTTCTTT,CASRPRWTNTEAFF
TRBD2,TRBV4-1,many,TRBJ2-7,TGCGCCAGCAGCCCCAGAGCGGGAAGGTCCTACGAGCAGTACTTC,CASSPRAGRSYEQYF
TRBD1,TRBV20-1,many,TRBJ1-6,TGCAGTGCTAGAAAAACAGGGGTTAGTAATTCACCCCTCCACTTT,CSARKTGVSNSPLHF
NA,TRBV6-1,NA,TRBJ1-2,TGTGCCGTGTCAGTGACCGAGGATGGCTACACCTTC,CAVSVTEDGYTF
NA,TRBV20-1,many,TRBJ2-7,TGCAGTGCTAGGGGCAGGGAGGTCAACGAGCAGTACTTC,CSARGREVNEQYF
NA,TRBV9,many,TRBJ2-7,TGTGCCAGCAGCGTGGACCCATCCTACGAGCAGTACTTC,CASSVDPSYEQYF
NA,TRBV4-1,once,TRBJ1-1,TGCGCCAGCAGCCATGGGGACATTCGAGGGACTGAAGCTTTCTTT,CASSHGDIRGTEAFF
NA,TRBV7-2,many,TRBJ2-7,TGTGCCAGCAGTACGGACAGTGGTGACTACGAGCAGTACTTC,CASSTDSGDYEQYF
NA,TRBV29-1,many,TRBJ1-2,TGCAGCGGGGTCCGACCAGAAGATGGCTACACCTTC,CSGVRPEDGYTF
NA,TRBV11-2,few,TRBJ2-2,TGTGCCAGCAGCTCAATAGTTTCAGGGCCCCTAAGGGAGCTGTTTTTT,CASSSIVSGPLRELFF
NA,TRBV10-2,many,TRBJ2-5,TGCGCCAGCATGGGCAGCGAAGAGACCCAGTACTTC,CASMGSEETQYF
TRBD1,TRBV29-1,NA,TRBJ2-7,TGCAGCGTTGAACACAGGGGCTACGAGCAGTACTTC,CSVEHRGYEQYF